The present T cell receptor (beta chain) was sequenced within a study of blood T cell repertoires in COVID-19. Study details: Nucleic acid was either cDNA or gDNA, and it came from T cells, B-cell-depleted T cells, or PBMCs.

Germline trimming cut 6 bases from V and 3 bases from J; bases unmatched to any gene: 8. The germline gives CDR1 SEHNR, CDR2 FQNEAQ (reference sequence). CDR3 length: 14 amino acids. As originally analysed: Reference gene primer amplification in the assay estimated nucleated cell counts. Clones were read by immunoSEQ multiplex PCR, and TCRdb kept only the in-frame ones, dropping some. V and J calls and clone size follow that table, whereas D and trimming were derived from the DNA. The data show 250,000 to 350,000 clones, roughly 86% seen once. Adults between about 18 and 95 years of age took part from approximately 24 US areas. Shortly before study entry, within 2 weeks, exposed participants had met a COVID-19 case.

This receptor was taken from a woman between 45 and 65 years old who had been exposed to COVID-19. The sample consisted of PBMCs or T cells enriched from blood (not recorded which). The chain employs TRBV7-9 and TRBJ2-7; 7 nucleotides align to TRBD1. CDR3 region: CASSRQGRDYEQYF. Written as DNA, the CDR3 is TGTGCCAGCAGTCGACAGGGCCGCGACTACGAGCAGTACTTC.